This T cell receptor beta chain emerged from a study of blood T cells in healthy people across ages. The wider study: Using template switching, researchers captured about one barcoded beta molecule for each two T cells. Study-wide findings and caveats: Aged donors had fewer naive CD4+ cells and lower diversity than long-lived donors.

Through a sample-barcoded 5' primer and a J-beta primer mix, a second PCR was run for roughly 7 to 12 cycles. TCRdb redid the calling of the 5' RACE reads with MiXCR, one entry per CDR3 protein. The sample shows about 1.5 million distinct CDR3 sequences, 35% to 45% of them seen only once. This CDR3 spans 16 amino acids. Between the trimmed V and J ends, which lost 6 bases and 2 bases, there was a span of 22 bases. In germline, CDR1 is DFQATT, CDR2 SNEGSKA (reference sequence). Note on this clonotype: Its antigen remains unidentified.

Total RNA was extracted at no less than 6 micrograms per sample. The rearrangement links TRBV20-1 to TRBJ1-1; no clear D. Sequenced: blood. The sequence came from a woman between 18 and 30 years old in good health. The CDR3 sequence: CSAPIGLLGLNTEAFF. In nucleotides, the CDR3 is TGCAGTGCCCCAATCGGACTTTTGGGCCTTAACACTGAAGCTTTCTTT.